One sample yielded the 10 T cell receptor beta chains listed below, sequenced in a study of shared clonotypes between healthy human individuals. TCRdb keeps only in-frame clones here, not all; method: immunoSEQ multiplex PCR. The data show about 1 million clones, with about 76% seen just once and about 1.5% held by the top ten. Sample: memory CD4+ T cells sorted from blood. As for subset: CD45RA-negative fraction. The receptors were sampled from a man aged 18 to 30 in good health.

This clone was found a few times. V and J are TRBV7-2 and TRBJ2-7, with TRBD2 identical over 7 bases. The CDR3 length is 18 residues. CDR1 is SGHTA and CDR2 is FQGNSA in the germline V gene. V lost 1 base and J lost 0; bases outside the gene matches: 12. CDR3 nucleotides: TGTGCCAGCAGCTTAGGGCGCCGGCTAGCGGCCGTCTCCTACGAGCAGTACTTC. It is translated as CASSLGRRLAAVSYEQYF.

The CDR3 reads CASSQDQTTNEKLFF. As DNA, the CDR3 is TGCGCCAGCAGCCAAGATCAAACAACTAATGAAAAACTGTTTTTT. The chain combines TRBV4-1 with TRBJ1-4; D is unclear. The CDR3 totals 15 residues. Germline CDR1 reads MGHRA; CDR2 reads YSYEKL. The V gene lost 0 bases and the J gene lost 0 bases, with 5 bases spanning the gap.

The chain recombines TRBV2 with TRBJ2-3; the match to TRBD2 covers 9 bases. Germline CDR1 and CDR2: SNHLY and FYNNEI. V trimming: 7 bases; J trimming: 2 bases; junction bases outside the gene matches: 10. The CDR3 runs to 16 residues. CDR3 in DNA: TGTGCCAGCACACCCCTAGCGGGGATCGTCACAGATACGCAGTATTTT. It is translated as CASTPLAGIVTDTQYF.

The genes are TRBV6-6 and TRBJ1-5; 7 nucleotides line up with TRBD1. The CDR3 runs to 14 residues. The germline V gene encodes CDR1 MNHNY and CDR2 SVGAGI (reference sequence). J gave up 3 bases and V 10 bases, and 9 bases lay outside the gene matches. The CDR3 region is CATMYGTVNQPQHF. The CDR3 DNA reads as TGTGCCACCATGTACGGGACAGTCAATCAGCCCCAGCATTTT.

The chain joins TRBV4-3 to TRBJ2-3, with 7 bases aligning to TRBD2. V shed 1 base and J 0 bases; nucleotides not matched to a gene: 7. This CDR3 comprises 17 residues. In germline, CDR1 is LGHNA, CDR2 YSLEER. The CDR3 reads CASSQGNSAGSTDTQYF. CDR3 sequence (DNA): TGCGCCAGCAGCCAAGGTAACTCAGCGGGAAGCACAGATACGCAGTATTTT.

The CDR3 spells CASSQEEDTNTEAFF. For the CDR3, the DNA is TGTGCCAGCAGCCAAGAAGAGGACACGAACACTGAAGCTTTCTTT. The V call is TRBV4-2, the J call TRBJ1-1; D is perhaps TRBD1 (5 bases). The CDR3 spans 15 residues. With 0 bases removed from V and 1 base from J, the gap between germline ends came to 9 bases. Germline assignment: CDR1 LGHNA and CDR2 YNFKEQ.

This sequence joins TRBV30 and TRBJ1-5; TRBD1 is a possible D gene (6 bases). Trimming pared 5 bases from V and 6 bases from J, leaving 17 bases between. CDR1 and CDR2 (germline): GTSNPN, SVGIG (reference sequence). This CDR3 has 14 residues. The CDR3 coding sequence is TGTGCCTGGTCCTCTGGGGGGCTCCGTCAGCCCCAGCATTTT. Translated, it gives CAWSSGGLRQPQHF.

The genes are TRBV4-2 and TRBJ1-2; D not resolved. The CDR3 sequence is 11 residues long. Germline CDR1 and CDR2: LGHNA and YNFKEQ. The ends were cut back, 2 bases at V and 8 bases at J, with 6 bases in the middle. DNA for the CDR3: TGTGCCAGCAGCCAACAAGGGGGCTACACCTTC. Residues: CASSQQGGYTF.

The chain recombines TRBV29-1 with TRBJ2-1, with no clear D. Trimming shortened V by 7 bases and J by 15 bases, and 10 bases separated the two germline ends. There are 8 residues in the CDR3. Looked up from germline, CDR1 is SQVTM and CDR2 is ANQGSEA. The DNA for the CDR3 is TGCAGCGCCGATGTTCGGTTCTTC. Residues: CSADVRFF.

V is TRBV5-4 and J is TRBJ1-3, with 12 bases fitting TRBD1. J gave up 8 bases and V 4 bases, and 13 bases lay outside the gene matches. Germline V gives CDR1 SGHNT, CDR2 YYREEE (reference sequence). The CDR3 is made up of 17 amino acids. The CDR3 nucleotides are TGTGCCAGCAGCCCTAAAACTCCGGGACAGGGGGCAGACACCATATATTTT. Translating gives CASSPKTPGQGADTIYF.